A selection of T cell receptor beta chains follows, all from one sample in a study of OX40 agonist ivuxolimab in advanced cancers. Only in-frame clones appear in the TCRdb table, and some are missing; sequencing was by immunoSEQ multiplex PCR. This table holds under 80,000 clones, approximately 82% found once. The sample in question was CD4+ or CD8+ T cells sorted from blood, obtained in a trial of the OX40 agonist ivuxolimab. These receptors were collected from an adult with an advanced solid tumor such as melanoma, head and neck, liver or kidney cancer. Each CDR3 is given with its conserved first and last residue. A D gene is named only where the DNA matches it firmly. Rows may omit the clone size; those that give it use once, few, many or a size class.

d_gene,j_gene,abundance,v_gene,CDR3aa,CDR3nt
TRBD1,TRBJ2-5,.,TRBV7-2,CASSLVGGVETQYF,TGTGCCAGCAGCTTAGTAGGGGGCGTGGAGACCCAGTACTTC
TRBD1,TRBJ1-1,.,TRBV29-1,CSVDRQGPNTEAFF,TGCAGCGTGGACAGACAGGGACCGAACACTGAAGCTTTCTTT
.,TRBJ2-1,.,TRBV5-4,CASKIDRHNEQFF,TGTGCCAGCAAGATCGACAGGCACAATGAGCAGTTCTTC
TRBD1,TRBJ2-7,.,TRBV5-1,CASSPGTGRFYEQYF,TGCGCCAGCAGTCCCGGGACAGGGAGGTTCTACGAGCAGTACTTC
.,TRBJ2-3,.,TRBV2,CASSPGSGLTDTQYF,TGTGCCAGCAGTCCGGGTAGCGGTCTCACAGATACGCAGTATTTT
.,TRBJ1-1,.,TRBV5-5,CASSQQMNTEAFF,TGTGCCAGCAGCCAACAAATGAACACTGAAGCTTTCTTT
TRBD1,TRBJ2-3,.,TRBV5-1,CASSWGQGGRTDTQYF,TGCGCCAGCAGCTGGGGACAGGGAGGAAGGACAGATACGCAGTATTTT
TRBD2,TRBJ2-1,few,TRBV18,CASSPGGSGRHNEQFF,TGTGCCAGCTCACCAGGGGGTAGCGGGAGACACAATGAGCAGTTCTTC
TRBD2,TRBJ2-1,few,TRBV5-1,CASSLLAGGLNEQFF,TGCGCCAGCAGCTTGCTAGCGGGGGGACTCAATGAGCAGTTCTTC
.,TRBJ2-5,.,TRBV11-2,CASSLDGPSAQYF,TGTGCCAGCAGCCTAGACGGACCGTCCGCCCAGTACTTC
TRBD1,TRBJ2-7,.,TRBV18,CASSLPGQGGEQYF,TGTGCCAGCTCACTCCCGGGACAGGGAGGCGAGCAGTACTTC
.,TRBJ1-6,.,TRBV7-3,CASSTGAAGSGTPLHF,TGTGCCAGCAGCACGGGGGCCGCGGGGTCGGGGACACCCCTCCACTTT
.,TRBJ1-4,.,TRBV15,CATSTGGSFEKLFF,TGTGCCACCAGCACGGGAGGTTCTTTCGAAAAACTGTTTTTT
.,TRBJ2-7,.,TRBV29-1,CSVTRRGSAYEQYF,TGCAGCGTGACCCGCCGGGGCAGCGCCTACGAGCAGTACTTC
.,TRBJ2-1,.,TRBV28,CASSIRQPGNNEQFF,TGTGCCAGCAGTATACGACAACCCGGCAACAATGAGCAGTTCTTC
.,TRBJ2-6,once,TRBV28,CASSSPRTSHSGANVLTF,TGTGCCAGCAGTTCGCCCCGGACGTCTCACTCTGGGGCCAACGTCCTGACTTTC
TRBD1,TRBJ1-6,.,TRBV7-6,CASSRTGGNSPLHF,TGTGCCAGCAGCCGGACAGGGGGAAATTCACCCCTCCACTTT
.,TRBJ1-2,.,TRBV28,CASSSTGFSYGYTF,TGTGCCAGCAGTTCCACAGGGTTCTCCTATGGCTACACCTTC
.,TRBJ2-7,.,TRBV18,CASSAGAGDSYEQYF,TGTGCCAGCTCAGCAGGAGCGGGTGACTCCTACGAGCAGTACTTC
.,TRBJ2-1,.,TRBV7-2,CASSPTRLGSSYNEQFF,TGTGCCAGCAGTCCTACAAGGCTTGGGAGCTCCTACAATGAGCAGTTCTTC
TRBD1,TRBJ1-1,.,TRBV9,CASSQGTGTEAFF,TGTGCCAGCAGCCAAGGGACAGGCACTGAAGCTTTCTTT
.,TRBJ2-3,.,TRBV28,CASSPPRGRDTDTQYF,TGTGCCAGCAGCCCCCCAAGGGGGCGGGACACAGATACGCAGTATTTT
.,TRBJ2-1,.,TRBV7-3,CASSSYAGSYNEQFF,TGTGCCAGCAGCTCATACGCGGGGTCCTACAATGAGCAGTTCTTC
.,TRBJ2-5,.,TRBV9,CASSVTVGQETQYF,TGTGCCAGCAGCGTAACGGTAGGGCAAGAGACCCAGTACTTC
.,TRBJ1-3,.,TRBV7-2,CASSLDRGSGNTIYF,TGTGCCAGCAGCTTAGATCGGGGTTCAGGAAACACCATATATTTT
.,TRBJ1-4,.,TRBV10-3,CAISDGPFNNEKLFF,TGTGCCATCAGTGACGGCCCCTTTAATAATGAAAAACTGTTTTTT
TRBD1,TRBJ1-1,.,TRBV7-3,CASSTGGGRNTEAFF,TGTGCCAGCTCTACAGGGGGTGGCAGGAACACTGAAGCTTTCTTT
TRBD1,TRBJ2-7,.,TRBV14,CASSQDWGQGAYEQYF,TGTGCCAGCAGCCAAGATTGGGGGCAGGGGGCCTACGAGCAGTACTTC
.,TRBJ2-4,.,TRBV7-9,CASSFSLAKNIQYF,TGTGCCAGCAGCTTCTCTCTAGCCAAAAACATTCAGTACTTC
.,TRBJ1-5,.,TRBV28,CASSRQLYQPQHF,TGTGCCAGCAGTCGACAGTTATATCAGCCCCAGCATTTT
TRBD1,TRBJ1-5,few,TRBV4-1,CASSQDPGQGNQPQHF,TGCGCCAGCAGCCAAGATCCGGGACAGGGGAATCAGCCCCAGCATTTT
TRBD1,TRBJ1-1,once,TRBV29-1,CSVSNRGADTEAFF,TGCAGCGTGTCTAACAGGGGGGCCGACACTGAAGCTTTCTTT
.,TRBJ2-3,.,TRBV4-3,CASSPGHSTDTQYF,TGCGCCAGCAGCCCGGGACATAGCACAGATACGCAGTATTTT
TRBD2,TRBJ2-2,.,TRBV7-9,CASSSRASGLNTGELFF,TGTGCCAGCAGCTCACGGGCTAGCGGACTTAACACCGGGGAGCTGTTTTTT
.,TRBJ2-7,.,TRBV14,CASSQRRSPYERYF,TGTGCCAGCAGCCAACGTCGATCGCCTTACGAGCGGTACTTC
TRBD2,TRBJ2-3,once,TRBV2,CASSASGMGTQYF,TGTGCCAGCAGTGCAAGCGGGATGGGTACGCAGTATTTT
.,TRBJ1-2,.,TRBV2,CASSETSGYTF,TGTGCCAGCAGTGAAACGAGTGGCTACACCTTC
TRBD1,TRBJ1-6,.,TRBV19,CASKRQGVGSPLHF,TGTGCCAGTAAGAGACAGGGGGTCGGATCACCCCTCCACTTT
.,TRBJ2-5,.,TRBV2,CASSAQGAQETQYF,TGTGCCAGCAGTGCACAGGGCGCCCAAGAGACCCAGTACTTC
TRBD1,TRBJ1-5,.,TRBV5-1,CASSPGQGAGQPQHF,TGCGCCAGCAGCCCGGGACAGGGGGCCGGTCAGCCCCAGCATTTT
.,TRBJ2-5,.,TRBV7-2,CASSRANQETQYF,TGTGCCAGCAGTCGGGCTAACCAAGAGACCCAGTACTTC
.,TRBJ1-3,.,TRBV11-2,CASTRASGNTIYF,TGTGCCAGCACCAGGGCCTCTGGAAACACCATATATTTT
TRBD1,TRBJ2-7,.,TRBV28,CASGDRDEQYF,TGTGCCAGCGGGGACAGGGACGAGCAGTACTTC
.,TRBJ2-7,.,TRBV11-2,CASSFVTAYEQYF,TGTGCCAGCAGCTTCGTGACAGCATACGAGCAGTACTTC
.,TRBJ1-3,.,TRBV6-6,CAGRAASGNTIYF,TGTGCCGGACGGGCAGCCTCTGGAAACACCATATATTTT
.,TRBJ1-5,.,TRBV6-1,CASSEVSGAGNQPQHF,TGTGCCAGCAGTGAAGTTTCAGGGGCCGGCAATCAGCCCCAGCATTTT
.,TRBJ2-3,.,TRBV19,CASSISHFTDTQYF,TGTGCCAGTAGTATATCGCACTTCACAGATACGCAGTATTTT
TRBD1,TRBJ1-3,.,TRBV4-2,CASSRLTGGDGNTIYF,TGTGCCAGCAGCCGGTTAACAGGGGGTGATGGAAACACCATATATTTT
.,TRBJ2-1,once,TRBV11-2,CASSPSMDHNEQFF,TGTGCCAGCAGCCCCTCGATGGACCACAATGAGCAGTTCTTC
TRBD1,TRBJ2-5,.,TRBV6-5,CASSSYRGETQYF,TGTGCCAGCAGTTCTTACAGGGGGGAGACCCAGTACTTC
.,TRBJ2-7,.,TRBV2,CASSGPAREQYF,TGTGCCAGCAGTGGCCCGGCGCGGGAGCAGTACTTC